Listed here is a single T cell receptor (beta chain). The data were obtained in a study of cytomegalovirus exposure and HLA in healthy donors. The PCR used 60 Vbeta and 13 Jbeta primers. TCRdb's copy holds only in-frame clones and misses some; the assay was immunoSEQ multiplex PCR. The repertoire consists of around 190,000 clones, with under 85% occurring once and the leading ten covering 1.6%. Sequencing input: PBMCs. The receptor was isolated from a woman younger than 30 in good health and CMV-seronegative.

The CDR3 nucleotides read TGTGCCAGCAGCTGGGGCCAAATCTACAATGAGCAGTTCTTC. It encodes CASSWGQIYNEQFF. This rearrangement joins TRBV5-6 to TRBJ2-1, with D possibly TRBD1 on 5 matching bases. CDR1 SGHDT and CDR2 YYEEEE come from the germline V gene. Trimming took 3 bases from V and 3 from J, leaving 10 bases between them. This CDR3 contains 14 residues.